This is a list of T cell receptor beta chains from one sample in a study of cytomegalovirus exposure and HLA in healthy donors. Profiled with immunoSEQ multiplex PCR; TCRdb holds only in-frame clones, not every one. This sample yields about 130,000 clones, of which over 60% are seen a single time; approximately 4.2% belongs to the top ten. The source material was PBMCs. Source of these receptors: a male donor in good health and CMV-seropositive. CDR3s include the opening cysteine and the closing phenylalanine or tryptophan. D genes are given only for firm matches. For some rows the clone size is stated as once, few or many, or as a class when expanded; others skip it.

d_call: NA; cdr3_length: 13; v_call: TRBV6-6; j_call: TRBJ1-2; clone_size: NA; cdr3_aa: CASSYLGASGYTF; cdr3_nt: TGTGCCAGCAGTTACTTAGGGGCGAGCGGCTACACCTTC
d_call: TRBD2; cdr3_length: 16; v_call: TRBV5-6; j_call: TRBJ2-2; clone_size: NA; cdr3_aa: CASSLIPSGNTGELFF; cdr3_nt: TGTGCCAGCAGCTTGATCCCTAGCGGAAACACCGGGGAGCTGTTTTTT
d_call: NA; cdr3_length: 13; v_call: TRBV27; j_call: TRBJ1-2; clone_size: NA; cdr3_aa: CASRPDKDYGYTF; cdr3_nt: TGTGCCAGCAGGCCCGACAAGGACTATGGCTACACCTTC
d_call: NA; cdr3_length: 13; v_call: TRBV18; j_call: TRBJ1-5; clone_size: once; cdr3_aa: CASSSTGEQPQHF; cdr3_nt: TGTGCCAGCTCGTCAACCGGGGAACAGCCCCAGCATTTT
d_call: NA; cdr3_length: 13; v_call: TRBV15; j_call: TRBJ1-5; clone_size: NA; cdr3_aa: CATSRAEGQPQHF; cdr3_nt: TGTGCCACCAGCAGAGCGGAGGGTCAGCCCCAGCATTTT
d_call: NA; cdr3_length: 13; v_call: TRBV7-8; j_call: TRBJ1-2; clone_size: NA; cdr3_aa: CASSGDINYGYTF; cdr3_nt: TGTGCCAGCAGCGGGGACATAAACTATGGCTACACCTTC
d_call: NA; cdr3_length: 14; v_call: TRBV28; j_call: TRBJ2-7; clone_size: few; cdr3_aa: CASKRQTIAYEQYF; cdr3_nt: TGTGCCAGCAAAAGGCAGACTATTGCCTACGAGCAGTACTTC
d_call: TRBD1; cdr3_length: 14; v_call: TRBV27; j_call: TRBJ2-7; clone_size: few; cdr3_aa: CASRAGQGGSKQYF; cdr3_nt: TGTGCCAGCAGGGCCGGACAGGGGGGAAGCAAGCAGTACTTC
d_call: TRBD2; cdr3_length: 19; v_call: TRBV9; j_call: TRBJ2-1; clone_size: NA; cdr3_aa: CASSVGAGGWTSSYNEQFF; cdr3_nt: TGTGCCAGCAGCGTAGGTGCGGGGGGGTGGACTAGCTCCTACAATGAGCAGTTCTTC
d_call: TRBD1; cdr3_length: 14; v_call: TRBV5-1; j_call: TRBJ2-7; clone_size: NA; cdr3_aa: CASSTGTGGTEQYF; cdr3_nt: TGCGCCAGCAGCACAGGGACAGGGGGCACCGAGCAGTACTTC
d_call: NA; cdr3_length: 14; v_call: TRBV6-5; j_call: TRBJ1-5; clone_size: NA; cdr3_aa: CASSDAQANRPQHF; cdr3_nt: TGTGCCAGCAGTGACGCGCAGGCGAATCGGCCCCAGCATTTT
d_call: NA; cdr3_length: 13; v_call: TRBV6-6; j_call: TRBJ1-1; clone_size: NA; cdr3_aa: CAGGGQGNTEAFF; cdr3_nt: TGTGCCGGGGGAGGGCAGGGTAACACTGAAGCTTTCTTT
d_call: NA; cdr3_length: 16; v_call: TRBV19; j_call: TRBJ2-4; clone_size: NA; cdr3_aa: CASSLDREGAKNIQYF; cdr3_nt: TGTGCCAGTAGTTTGGACAGGGAGGGAGCCAAAAACATTCAGTACTTC
d_call: NA; cdr3_length: 13; v_call: TRBV19; j_call: TRBJ2-2; clone_size: few; cdr3_aa: CASSSMNTGELFF; cdr3_nt: TGTGCCAGTAGTTCTATGAACACCGGGGAGCTGTTTTTT
d_call: NA; cdr3_length: 13; v_call: TRBV6-1; j_call: TRBJ1-1; clone_size: NA; cdr3_aa: CASSSHRGTEAFF; cdr3_nt: TGTGCCAGCAGCTCCCACCGAGGCACTGAAGCTTTCTTT
d_call: TRBD1; cdr3_length: 16; v_call: TRBV5-4; j_call: TRBJ1-3; clone_size: NA; cdr3_aa: CASSFRRGTDGNTIYF; cdr3_nt: TGTGCCAGCAGCTTCCGACGGGGGACAGACGGAAACACCATATATTTT
d_call: TRBD1; cdr3_length: 16; v_call: TRBV7-9; j_call: TRBJ1-2; clone_size: NA; cdr3_aa: CASSPVLQGITYGYTF; cdr3_nt: TGTGCCAGCAGTCCAGTTTTACAGGGGATAACCTATGGCTACACCTTC
d_call: NA; cdr3_length: 15; v_call: TRBV7-2; j_call: TRBJ2-1; clone_size: NA; cdr3_aa: CASTLGTGSYNEQFF; cdr3_nt: TGTGCCAGCACCTTGGGGACTGGCTCCTACAATGAGCAGTTCTTC
d_call: NA; cdr3_length: 15; v_call: TRBV18; j_call: TRBJ1-4; clone_size: few; cdr3_aa: CASSLTGTRNEKLFF; cdr3_nt: TGTGCCAGCTCACTGACCGGGACAAGGAATGAAAAACTGTTTTTT
d_call: TRBD1; cdr3_length: 15; v_call: TRBV6-4; j_call: TRBJ2-3; clone_size: NA; cdr3_aa: CASSRTGVYTDTQYF; cdr3_nt: TGTGCCAGCAGTCGTACAGGGGTATACACAGATACGCAGTATTTT
d_call: TRBD2; cdr3_length: 15; v_call: TRBV7-9; j_call: TRBJ2-1; clone_size: NA; cdr3_aa: CASSLVGLASNEQFF; cdr3_nt: TGTGCCAGCAGCTTAGTTGGACTAGCTTCCAATGAGCAGTTCTTC
d_call: NA; cdr3_length: 14; v_call: TRBV25-1; j_call: TRBJ2-1; clone_size: NA; cdr3_aa: CASSAPVALNEQFF; cdr3_nt: TGTGCCAGCAGCGCGCCGGTAGCTCTCAATGAGCAGTTCTTC
d_call: TRBD1; cdr3_length: 17; v_call: TRBV28; j_call: TRBJ1-2; clone_size: once; cdr3_aa: CASSRGTGGGGLYGYTF; cdr3_nt: TGTGCCAGCAGCCGAGGGACAGGGGGCGGGGGACTCTATGGCTACACCTTC
d_call: NA; cdr3_length: 15; v_call: TRBV2; j_call: TRBJ2-5; clone_size: NA; cdr3_aa: CASTAGGSGGETQYF; cdr3_nt: TGTGCCAGCACCGCTGGGGGTAGCGGTGGCGAGACCCAGTACTTC
d_call: TRBD1; cdr3_length: 16; v_call: TRBV28; j_call: TRBJ2-1; clone_size: NA; cdr3_aa: CASRNQPGQGTHEQFF; cdr3_nt: TGTGCCAGCAGGAACCAGCCGGGACAGGGGACCCATGAGCAGTTCTTC
d_call: TRBD2; cdr3_length: 15; v_call: TRBV6-5; j_call: TRBJ2-3; clone_size: NA; cdr3_aa: CASSSQAGGQYTQYF; cdr3_nt: TGTGCCAGCAGCTCTCAAGCGGGGGGGCAATATACGCAGTATTTT
d_call: NA; cdr3_length: 15; v_call: TRBV5-1; j_call: TRBJ1-2; clone_size: NA; cdr3_aa: CASSLRPGSGYGYTF; cdr3_nt: TGCGCCAGCAGCTTGCGTCCGGGATCGGGGTATGGCTACACCTTC
d_call: NA; cdr3_length: 14; v_call: TRBV9; j_call: TRBJ1-4; clone_size: NA; cdr3_aa: CASSVASQAEKLFF; cdr3_nt: TGTGCCAGCAGCGTAGCGTCGCAGGCGGAAAAACTGTTTTTT
d_call: TRBD2; cdr3_length: 15; v_call: TRBV5-5; j_call: TRBJ2-7; clone_size: NA; cdr3_aa: CASSLWVAGGNLQYF; cdr3_nt: TGTGCCAGCAGCTTGTGGGTAGCGGGGGGAAATCTGCAGTACTTC
d_call: NA; cdr3_length: 14; v_call: TRBV10-2; j_call: TRBJ1-5; clone_size: once; cdr3_aa: CASSGAGQNQPQHF; cdr3_nt: TGCGCCAGCAGTGGGGCTGGACAGAATCAGCCCCAGCATTTT
d_call: NA; cdr3_length: 13; v_call: TRBV5-1; j_call: TRBJ1-2; clone_size: few; cdr3_aa: CASSSQDNYGYTF; cdr3_nt: TGCGCCAGCAGCTCGCAGGATAACTATGGCTACACCTTC
d_call: NA; cdr3_length: 14; v_call: TRBV2; j_call: TRBJ1-2; clone_size: NA; cdr3_aa: CASKIVQGVYGYTF; cdr3_nt: TGTGCCAGCAAGATCGTACAGGGTGTTTATGGCTACACCTTC
d_call: NA; cdr3_length: 15; v_call: TRBV27; j_call: TRBJ2-3; clone_size: once; cdr3_aa: CASSFWQSSTDTQYF; cdr3_nt: TGTGCCAGCAGTTTTTGGCAGTCTAGCACAGATACGCAGTATTTT
d_call: TRBD1; cdr3_length: 15; v_call: TRBV2; j_call: TRBJ1-5; clone_size: NA; cdr3_aa: CASNLDRAGNQPQHF; cdr3_nt: TGTGCCAGCAATTTGGACAGGGCGGGCAATCAGCCCCAGCATTTT
d_call: TRBD1; cdr3_length: 16; v_call: TRBV6-1; j_call: TRBJ1-2; clone_size: NA; cdr3_aa: CASSASSTGVGYGYTF; cdr3_nt: TGTGCCAGCAGTGCTTCTTCCACAGGGGTGGGATATGGCTACACCTTC
d_call: TRBD1; cdr3_length: 13; v_call: TRBV6-5; j_call: TRBJ1-2; clone_size: NA; cdr3_aa: CASKEQGAHGYTF; cdr3_nt: TGTGCCAGCAAAGAACAGGGGGCCCATGGCTACACCTTC
d_call: TRBD2; cdr3_length: 16; v_call: TRBV5-1; j_call: TRBJ2-7; clone_size: NA; cdr3_aa: CASSLDPLAGGLEQYF; cdr3_nt: TGCGCCAGCAGCCTGGACCCCCTAGCGGGAGGGCTCGAGCAGTACTTC
d_call: NA; cdr3_length: 14; v_call: TRBV28; j_call: TRBJ1-6; clone_size: NA; cdr3_aa: CASSLTGNWSPLHF; cdr3_nt: TGTGCCAGCAGTTTGACGGGGAATTGGTCACCCCTCCACTTT
d_call: TRBD1; cdr3_length: 15; v_call: TRBV14; j_call: TRBJ1-2; clone_size: few; cdr3_aa: CASSQDWTGAYGYTF; cdr3_nt: TGTGCCAGCAGCCAAGATTGGACAGGGGCCTATGGCTACACCTTC
d_call: NA; cdr3_length: 13; v_call: TRBV6-5; j_call: TRBJ1-2; clone_size: few; cdr3_aa: CASSYDRNYGYTF; cdr3_nt: TGTGCCAGCAGCTACGACAGAAACTATGGCTACACCTTC
d_call: NA; cdr3_length: 15; v_call: TRBV5-1; j_call: TRBJ2-7; clone_size: NA; cdr3_aa: CASSLTTLEINEQYF; cdr3_nt: TGCGCCAGCAGCTTGACCACACTAGAAATCAACGAGCAGTACTTC
d_call: NA; cdr3_length: 14; v_call: TRBV9; j_call: TRBJ1-1; clone_size: once; cdr3_aa: CASSLTDSNTEAFF; cdr3_nt: TGTGCCAGCAGCTTAACAGACAGTAACACTGAAGCTTTCTTT
d_call: NA; cdr3_length: 13; v_call: TRBV5-4; j_call: TRBJ2-7; clone_size: few; cdr3_aa: CASRQDGAYEQYF; cdr3_nt: TGTGCCAGCAGGCAAGACGGAGCCTACGAGCAGTACTTC
d_call: TRBD1; cdr3_length: 12; v_call: TRBV28; j_call: TRBJ1-2; clone_size: once; cdr3_aa: CASGTVNYGYTF; cdr3_nt: TGTGCCAGCGGGACAGTAAACTATGGCTACACCTTC
d_call: NA; cdr3_length: 16; v_call: TRBV19; j_call: TRBJ2-2; clone_size: NA; cdr3_aa: CASSPQSRETAGELFF; cdr3_nt: TGTGCCAGTAGTCCCCAAAGTAGGGAGACCGCCGGGGAGCTGTTTTTT
d_call: NA; cdr3_length: 17; v_call: TRBV6-1; j_call: TRBJ1-3; clone_size: NA; cdr3_aa: CASSEAHRRISGNTIYF; cdr3_nt: TGTGCCAGCAGTGAAGCGCATCGGAGGATTTCTGGAAACACCATATATTTT
d_call: NA; cdr3_length: 14; v_call: TRBV19; j_call: TRBJ1-5; clone_size: NA; cdr3_aa: CASTRGGNWQPQHF; cdr3_nt: TGTGCCAGCACCCGAGGGGGAAATTGGCAGCCCCAGCATTTT
d_call: NA; cdr3_length: 18; v_call: TRBV6-1; j_call: TRBJ1-1; clone_size: NA; cdr3_aa: CASSDAGFADLSGTEAFF; cdr3_nt: TGTGCCAGCAGTGATGCAGGCTTTGCCGACCTCTCCGGCACTGAAGCTTTCTTT
d_call: TRBD2; cdr3_length: 15; v_call: TRBV6-5; j_call: TRBJ2-7; clone_size: few; cdr3_aa: CASKKLAGGPHEQYF; cdr3_nt: TGTGCCAGCAAAAAACTAGCGGGAGGGCCACACGAGCAGTACTTC
d_call: TRBD2; cdr3_length: 17; v_call: TRBV5-1; j_call: TRBJ2-3; clone_size: NA; cdr3_aa: CASSSGLAGNPPHTQYF; cdr3_nt: TGCGCCAGCAGCTCGGGACTAGCGGGAAACCCCCCCCATACGCAGTATTTT